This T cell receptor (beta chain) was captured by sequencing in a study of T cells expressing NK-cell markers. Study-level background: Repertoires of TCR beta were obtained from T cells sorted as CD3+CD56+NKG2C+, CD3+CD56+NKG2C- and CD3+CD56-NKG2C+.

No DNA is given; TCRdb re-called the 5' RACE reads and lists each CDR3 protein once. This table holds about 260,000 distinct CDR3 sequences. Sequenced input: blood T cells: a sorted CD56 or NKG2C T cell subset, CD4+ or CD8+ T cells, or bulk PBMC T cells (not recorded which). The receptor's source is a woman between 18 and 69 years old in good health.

CDR3 sequence reads: CASSPPGTGTDTQYF. This chain uses TRBV6-1 with TRBJ2-3; TCRdb calls TRBD1, which cannot be checked without DNA. The CDR3 extends over 15 amino acids. Germline V CDR1 and CDR2: MNHNS, SASEGT.